This TCR beta chain derives from a study of blood T cell repertoires in COVID-19 (TCRdb year 2020). Some background on the complete study: Samples covering the acute and convalescent phases of COVID-19 were provided by collaborators in the United States, Italy and Spain. Where available, HLA class I and class II types were taken from metadata supplied by the sample provider and were not determined by assay-based typing. The repertoires were released in a freely available public database intended as a resource for research on the immune response to SARS-CoV-2. The prospective study material was composed of cDNA or gDNA derived from T cells, B-cell-depleted T cells, or PBMCs. The samples were drawn from the first 160 participants of the ongoing ImmuneRACE study and from 1,254 subjects provided by 6 global collaborators. Deeply sampled blood TCRbeta repertoires from subjects exposed to, actively infected with, or recovered from COVID-19 were included in the dataset. The sample metadata nearly always contained a de-identified subject ID, COVID-19 status, age in years and sex. Paper-wide results and their limitations: Clinical and demographic metadata were provided uncurated, with the amount varying by source and participant.

The immunoSEQ Assay, a bias-controlled multiplex PCR, was used to amplify TCRbeta CDR3 regions from genomic DNA. The study's own analysis went as follows. Nucleated cell counts per sample were estimated from amplification of reference gene primers within the assay. To quantify the absolute abundance of each unique TCRbeta CDR3 rearrangement, sequence reads were collapsed and filtered. For each sample, productive Simpson clonality was calculated by taking the square root of Simpson's diversity index across productive rearrangements. TCRdb took over this immuneACCESS table, retaining in-frame rearrangements with V and J assigned. Such tables are incomplete; in checked studies, under half of the missing clones stem from an unresolved V gene, and the remainder is unexplained. That table furnishes V, J and clone size, whereas the DNA furnished D and trimming. The table for this sample lists 130,000 or so clones; just over 85% of them were counted only once. Approximately 4.3% of the sample belongs to the ten largest clones.

The CDR3, cysteine through phenylalanine, is 14 amino acids long. The kept DNA is CDR3 alone, 42 bases in frame from the first base. Reading the germline V gene (reference sequence) gives CDR1 GTSNPN and CDR2 SVGIG. The germline V and J ends show losses of 2 bases and 6 bases respectively, and no gene match explains 5 bases of the junction. Collaborating institutions collected whole blood in K2EDTA tubes following their own protocols. For TCRbeta analysis, collaborators shipped samples as frozen whole blood, isolated PBMCs, or DNA extracted from either of those sample types. Details on this clone: The antigen it binds to is not known. It has no much larger one-base neighbor in the sample; base qualities were not kept.

The sample was peripheral blood. This clonotype originated in a man in his forties with acute or convalescent COVID-19. The chain employs TRBV30 and TRBJ1-5, with 9 bases matching TRBD1. The CDR3 loop reads CAWSPGQGPQPQHF. The bases read TGTGCCTGGAGTCCGGGACAGGGCCCTCAGCCCCAGCATTTT.